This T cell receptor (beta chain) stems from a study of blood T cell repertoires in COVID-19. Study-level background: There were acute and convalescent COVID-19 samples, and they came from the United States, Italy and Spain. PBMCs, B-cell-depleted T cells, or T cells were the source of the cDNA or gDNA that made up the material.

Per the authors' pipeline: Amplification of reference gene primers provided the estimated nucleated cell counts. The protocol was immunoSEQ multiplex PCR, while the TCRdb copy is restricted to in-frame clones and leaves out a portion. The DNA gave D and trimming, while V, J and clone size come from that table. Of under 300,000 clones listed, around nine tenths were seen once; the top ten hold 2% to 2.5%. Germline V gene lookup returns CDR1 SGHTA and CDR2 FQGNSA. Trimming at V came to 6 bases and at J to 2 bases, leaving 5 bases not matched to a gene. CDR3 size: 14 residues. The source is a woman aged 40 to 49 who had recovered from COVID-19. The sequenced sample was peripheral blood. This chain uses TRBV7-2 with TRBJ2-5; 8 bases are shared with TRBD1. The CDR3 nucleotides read TGTGCCAGCAGTTTTCGGACAGGGCAAGAGACCCAGTACTTC. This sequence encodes CASSFRTGQETQYF.